This T cell receptor beta chain was sequenced for a study of T cells after yellow fever vaccination. The study, taken as a whole, reports: Booster samples showed a return of most primary-vaccination clones (under 97% CD4, 80% to 90% CD8).

Details on this clonotype: Its specificity is unknown.

This CDR3 is 19 amino acids long. CDR1 MGHRA and CDR2 YSYEKL come from the germline V gene. V was pared by 3 bases and J by 2 bases, with 13 bases of the junction left unmatched. TCRdb passed the 5' RACE reads through MiXCR, listing each CDR3 protein once. The sample records about 320,000 distinct CDR3 sequences, roughly 4.3% being singletons. This material consisted of PBMCs, taken 15 days after the yellow fever booster vaccination. The J gene is TRBJ2-6, the V gene TRBV4-1; 7 bases are shared with TRBD2. The clonotype originates from a man aged 18 to 35 who received the YFV17D yellow fever vaccine. In DNA form, the CDR3 reads TGCGCCAGCAGCCATCCCCGGTCGCGGGGGAAGACTGGGGCCAACGTCCTGACTTTC. Residues: CASSHPRSRGKTGANVLTF.